This T cell receptor (beta chain) was found in a study of T cell repertoires in cytomegalovirus infection. General study findings and limits: What dominated the ex vivo response were HLA-C-restricted CMV-specific TCR beta clonotypes.

TCRdb re-called the reads with MiXCR, one entry per CDR3 protein. The data show 350,000 to 500,000 distinct CDR3 sequences, approximately 31% seen once. Of note for this clonotype: Its antigen is undetermined.

The ends lost 4 bases at V and 0 bases at J; junction bases unmatched: 6. The CDR3 runs to 15 residues. Germline V gives CDR1 LNHDA, CDR2 SQIVND (reference sequence). Sequenced material: PBMCs. V gene TRBV19 combines with J gene TRBJ2-7; 7 bases are a match to TRBD1. This sequence was found in a human donor in good health (CMV status not recorded). Some clones in this sample may be carry-over from other donors' samples. The CDR3 reads CASSREGAASYEQYF. For the CDR3, the DNA is TGTGCCAGTAGTAGAGAGGGGGCTGCCTCCTACGAGCAGTACTTC.